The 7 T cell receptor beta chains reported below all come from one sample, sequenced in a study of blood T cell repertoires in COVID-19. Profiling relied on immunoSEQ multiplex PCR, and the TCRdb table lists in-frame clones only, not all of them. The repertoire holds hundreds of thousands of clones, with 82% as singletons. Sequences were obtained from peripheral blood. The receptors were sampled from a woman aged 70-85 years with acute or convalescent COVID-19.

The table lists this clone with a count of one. In DNA, the CDR3 is TGTGCCAGCAGCCCGACTTCATCGCACAGGGGGCGGTCCTACGAGCAGTACTTC. It encodes CASSPTSSHRGRSYEQYF. The gene calls are TRBV7-9 and TRBJ2-7; TRBD1 matches at 9 bases. This CDR3 has 18 residues. V lost 5 bases and J lost 1; bases outside the gene matches: 15. Germline V gene lookup returns CDR1 SEHNR and CDR2 FQNEAQ (reference sequence). The full variable domain, its missing parts supplied by reference TRBV7-9 and TRBJ2-7, is DTGVSQNPRHKITKRGQNVTFRCDPISEHNRLYWYRQTLGQGPEFLTYFQNEAQLEKSRLLSDRFSAERPKGSFSTLEIQRTEQGDSAMYLCASSPTSSHRGRSYEQYFGPGTRLTVT.

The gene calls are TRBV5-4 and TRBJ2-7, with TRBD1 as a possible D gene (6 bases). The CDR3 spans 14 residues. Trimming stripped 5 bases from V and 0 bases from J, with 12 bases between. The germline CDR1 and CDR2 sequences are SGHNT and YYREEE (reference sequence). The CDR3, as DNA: TGTGCCAGCAGACCGGACAGCGACTCCTACGAGCAGTACTTC. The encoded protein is CASRPDSDSYEQYF.

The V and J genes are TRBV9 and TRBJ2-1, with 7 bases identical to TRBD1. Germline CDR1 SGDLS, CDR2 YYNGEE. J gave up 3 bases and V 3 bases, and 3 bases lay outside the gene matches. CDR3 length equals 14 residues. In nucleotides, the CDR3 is TGTGCCAGCAGCGAGGGACAGCTCTACAATGAGCAGTTCTTC. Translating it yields CASSEGQLYNEQFF.

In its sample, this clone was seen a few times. The CDR3 nucleotides are TGTGCCAGTAGCCCCGGCGGCAGTTCGTATGGCTACACCTTC. Its translation: CASSPGGSSYGYTF. The rearrangement joins TRBV19 to TRBJ1-2; D gene uncertain. Trimming took off 6 bases at V and 5 bases at J, with 16 bases between the two ends. Germline-derived CDR1 and CDR2 are LNHDA and SQIVND (reference sequence). CDR3 size: 14 residues.

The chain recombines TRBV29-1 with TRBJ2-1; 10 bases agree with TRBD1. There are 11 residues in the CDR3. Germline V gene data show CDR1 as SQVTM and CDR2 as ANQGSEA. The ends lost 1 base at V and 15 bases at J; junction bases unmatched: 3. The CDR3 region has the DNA TGCAGCGTTGAAGGGGGACAGGGGACGTTCTTC. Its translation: CSVEGGQGTFF.

CDR3 residues: CASGRDSYEQYF. CDR3 sequence (DNA): TGTGCCAGCGGCAGGGACTCCTACGAGCAGTACTTC. V is TRBV7-8 and J is TRBJ2-7, with TRBD1 as a possible D gene (5 bases). The ends were cut back, 8 bases at V and 0 bases at J, with 8 bases in the middle. CDR1 and CDR2 from the germline V gene are SGHVS and FQNEAQ. CDR3 size: 12 residues.

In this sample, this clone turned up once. The CDR3 DNA follows: TGTGCCAGCAGCCAACGGGTTAGCACAGATACGCAGTATTTT. Translation gives CASSQRVSTDTQYF. The chain combines TRBV7-2 with TRBJ2-3; D is unresolved. There are 14 residues in the CDR3. CDR1 is SGHTA, CDR2 FQGNSA, per germline. Deletions cut 5 bases from V and 0 bases from J, with 9 bases between.